Given below is one T cell receptor beta chain in context. The antigen is not known. The sample is drawn from a study of T cells in Graves' hyperthyroidism and ophthalmopathy. The overall study: Before any treatment, at initial diagnosis, peripheral blood was collected.

Study-level points and caveats: Stable hyperthyroidism was separated from ophthalmopathy by a model based on 13 V-J features. Most thyroid clonotypes expanded above 0.001 appeared in blood too.

This CDR3 contains 13 residues. V shed 6 bases and J 4 bases; nucleotides not matched to a gene: 4. Germline V gives CDR1 SNHLY, CDR2 FYNNEI. With duration under 3 months, ophthalmopathy was active: Clinical Activity Score at least 3, NOSPECS at least 4. It was RNA transcripts that yielded the amplified TCR beta CDR3 regions. The study used the HTBI primer set for a first-round RT-PCR of the TCR CDR3. MiXCR, applied by TCRdb to the multiplex PCR reads, yields one record per CDR3 protein. Here the sample spans about 480,000 distinct CDR3 sequences, around 22% being singletons. The sequenced sample consisted of blood. The clonotype was recovered from a woman in her twenties or thirties with Graves' ophthalmopathy. The chain carries TRBV2 and TRBJ2-3, with 7 bases lining up with TRBD1. CDR3 loop: CASRNQGADTQYF. In nucleotides, the CDR3 is TGTGCCAGCAGGAACCAGGGGGCAGATACGCAGTATTTT.